The present TCR beta chain was sequenced within a study of prognosis after radiotherapy for stage I lung cancer. About the research overall: The tumor was squamous cell carcinoma for about seven patients; for twelve, it was adenocarcinoma. Findings and caveats of the study: Unique TCR clone counts went down once patients had stereotactic body radiation therapy, median about 10,000 versus 6,900. It was not determined whether the expanded TCR clones were tumor-specific.

By two-round multiplex PCR, the TCR beta CDR3 was amplified from genomic DNA. Primers specific to each TRBV and TRBJ gene drove first-round PCR. One entry per CDR3 protein results from TCRdb running MiXCR on the multiplex PCR reads. The sample has around 59,000 distinct CDR3 sequences, about 25% seen once; the top ten hold 7.5%. This clonotype has a count of ten or more. Its target is not known. At both of two time points, approximately 6.4 milliliters of peripheral blood were drawn. V was pared by 2 bases and J by 1 base, with 8 bases of the junction left unmatched. The CDR3 has 16 amino acids. The germline CDR1 and CDR2 sequences are GTSNPN and SVGIG (reference sequence).

The chain has TRBV30 and TRBJ2-3, with TRBD1 matching 8 bases. The material sequenced was PBMCs, taken before or after stereotactic body radiation therapy (not recorded which). The sequence derives from a donor aged 50 or older with non-small cell lung cancer. The CDR3 sequence: CAWSTTGARGTDTQYF. CDR3 nucleotide sequence: TGTGCCTGGAGTACGACAGGGGCGCGAGGCACAGATACGCAGTATTTT.